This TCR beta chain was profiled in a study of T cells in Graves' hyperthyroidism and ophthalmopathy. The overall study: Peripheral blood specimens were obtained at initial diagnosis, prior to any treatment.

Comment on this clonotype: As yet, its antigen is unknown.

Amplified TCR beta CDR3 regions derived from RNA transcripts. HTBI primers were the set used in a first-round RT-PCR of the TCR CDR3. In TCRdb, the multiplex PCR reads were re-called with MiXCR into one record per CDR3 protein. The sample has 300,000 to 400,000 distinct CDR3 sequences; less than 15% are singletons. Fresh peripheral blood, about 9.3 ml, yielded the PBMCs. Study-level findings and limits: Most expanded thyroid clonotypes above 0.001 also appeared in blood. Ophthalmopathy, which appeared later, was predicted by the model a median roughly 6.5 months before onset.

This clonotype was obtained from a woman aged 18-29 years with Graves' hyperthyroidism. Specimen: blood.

In DNA form, the CDR3 reads TGCAGTGCGGCCGGGGGGCAACGGGAAGAGACCCAGTACTTC. Translation gives CSAAGGQREETQYF. The rearrangement joins TRBV20-1 to TRBJ2-5, with a tentative D call TRBD2 (7 bases). CDR1 is DFQATT and CDR2 is SNEGSKA in the germline V gene (reference sequence). V shed 6 bases and J shed 3 bases, with 17 bases lying between them. This CDR3 is 14 amino acids long.